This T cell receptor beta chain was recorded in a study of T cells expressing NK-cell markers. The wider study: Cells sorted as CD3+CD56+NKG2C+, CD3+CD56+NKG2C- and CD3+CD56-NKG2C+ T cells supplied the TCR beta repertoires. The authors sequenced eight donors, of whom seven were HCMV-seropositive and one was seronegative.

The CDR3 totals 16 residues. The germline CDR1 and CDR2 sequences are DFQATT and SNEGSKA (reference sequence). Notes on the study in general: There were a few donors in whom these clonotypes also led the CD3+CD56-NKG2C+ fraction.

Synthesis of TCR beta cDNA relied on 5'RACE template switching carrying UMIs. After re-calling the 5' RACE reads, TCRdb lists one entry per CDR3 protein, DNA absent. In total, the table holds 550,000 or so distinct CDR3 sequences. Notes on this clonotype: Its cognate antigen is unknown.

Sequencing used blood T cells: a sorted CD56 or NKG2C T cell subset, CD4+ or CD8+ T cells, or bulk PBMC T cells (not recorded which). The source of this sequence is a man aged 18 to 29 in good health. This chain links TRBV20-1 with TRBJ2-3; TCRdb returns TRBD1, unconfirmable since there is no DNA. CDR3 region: CSARDGDPRSGDTQYF.